Following are 3 T cell receptor beta chains from one sample sequenced in a study of shared clonotypes between healthy human individuals. Data came from immunoSEQ multiplex PCR; TCRdb stores just in-frame clones and leaves some out. Of around 2,000,000 clones detected, roughly 95% appear once; the ten largest clones hold 0.1% to 0.15%. The sequenced sample consisted of naive CD4+ T cells sorted from blood. The subset was: CD45RA+ positively selected. The receptors come from a man younger than 30 in good health.

The rearrangement joins TRBV11-3 to TRBJ2-5; no firm D call. V shed 2 bases and J shed 0 bases, with 1 base lying between them. Looked up from germline, CDR1 is SGHNT and CDR2 is YENEEA. The CDR3 spans 12 residues. This chain's CDR3 is CASSLNQETQYF. For the CDR3, the DNA is TGTGCCAGCAGCTTAAACCAAGAGACCCAGTACTTC.

The chain links TRBV7-9 to TRBJ1-5; D is possibly TRBD1 (5 bases). Trimming left V 7 bases short and J 7 bases short, with 20 bases between. This CDR3 contains 15 residues. From germline, CDR1 is SEHNR and CDR2 FQNEAQ (reference sequence). Written as DNA, the CDR3 is TGTGCCAGCACCCCCGAAGGGGCAGGCGGCCAGCCCCAGCATTTT. Translation gives CASTPEGAGGQPQHF.

Points on this clone: Other DNA sequences in the same sample also yield this CDR3. The chain uses TRBV7-2 and TRBJ2-3; D unresolved. Trimming removed 3 bases at V and 3 bases at J, with 4 bases between. This CDR3 contains 12 residues. Germline CDR1 is SGHTA and CDR2 is FQGNSA. For the CDR3, the DNA is TGTGCCAGCAGCTTTGCAACAGATACGCAGTATTTT. Amino acid sequence: CASSFATDTQYF.